A selection of T cell receptor beta chains follows, all from one sample in a study of beta chain features in type 1 diabetes. Generated by immunoSEQ multiplex PCR, the TCRdb table keeps only in-frame clones and is missing some. This table has around 650,000 clones, around 12% appearing once. The sample consisted of naive CD4+ T cells from blood. Every receptor here comes from a young man with type 1 diabetes. Each CDR3 is given with its conserved first and last residue. A D gene is named only where the DNA matches it firmly. Rows give clone size only sometimes, using once, few, many, or a class for an expanded clone.

few,TRBD1,TRBV2,TRBJ1-1,CASSPEGTVTEAFF,TGTGCCAGCAGCCCCGAGGGGACAGTCACTGAAGCTTTCTTT
many,.,TRBV2,TRBJ1-4,CASSEVMENEKLFF,TGTGCCAGCAGTGAAGTGATGGAGAATGAAAAACTGTTTTTT
few,.,TRBV7-3,TRBJ1-2,CASSLNSPGNYGYTF,TGTGCCAGCAGCTTAAATTCCCCAGGGAACTATGGCTACACCTTC
few,.,TRBV11-2,TRBJ2-1,CASSLSLASYNEQFF,TGTGCCAGCAGCTTAAGTCTGGCATCCTACAATGAGCAGTTCTTC
.,TRBD1,TRBV30,TRBJ2-1,CAWSGRQGAYNEQFF,TGTGCCTGGAGTGGGCGACAGGGCGCCTACAATGAGCAGTTCTTC
.,.,TRBV29-1,TRBJ1-3,CSVELQAPHWENTIYF,TGCAGCGTTGAATTACAGGCCCCACATTGGGAAAACACCATATATTTT
few,.,TRBV7-9,TRBJ2-1,CASSVEGVSYNEQFF,TGTGCCAGCAGCGTAGAGGGAGTATCCTACAATGAGCAGTTCTTC
few,.,TRBV4-3,TRBJ2-3,CASSQRGGGTDTQYF,TGCGCCAGCAGCCAGAGGGGAGGGGGGACAGATACGCAGTATTTT
few,TRBD1,TRBV6-5,TRBJ2-7,CASSPGQPYEQYF,TGTGCCAGCAGTCCGGGACAGCCCTACGAGCAGTACTTC
.,.,TRBV10-3,TRBJ1-2,CAISEPTVYGYTF,TGTGCCATCAGTGAGCCCACCGTATATGGCTACACCTTC
.,TRBD2,TRBV6-5,TRBJ2-1,CASSYIAGDTYNEQFF,TGTGCCAGCAGTTACATAGCGGGGGATACCTACAATGAGCAGTTCTTC
.,.,TRBV28,TRBJ1-4,CACNDRYNEKLFF,TGTGCCTGTAATGACAGATATAATGAAAAACTGTTTTTT
.,.,TRBV5-1,TRBJ2-1,CASSLFRGIGYNEQFF,TGCGCCAGCAGCTTGTTCAGAGGGATTGGGTACAATGAGCAGTTCTTC
once,.,TRBV10-3,TRBJ1-1,CAMGPTGEAFF,TGTGCCATGGGTCCCACGGGCGAAGCTTTCTTT
few,TRBD1,TRBV29-1,TRBJ1-1,CSVRGQGNTEAFF,TGCAGCGTAAGGGGACAGGGTAACACTGAAGCTTTCTTT
few,.,TRBV29-1,TRBJ2-6,CSVEDGSSGANVLTF,TGCAGCGTTGAAGATGGAAGCTCTGGGGCCAACGTCCTGACTTTC
few,.,TRBV20-1,TRBJ2-7,CSSGPYGEQYF,TGCAGTTCAGGGCCCTACGGCGAGCAGTACTTC
.,.,TRBV11-2,TRBJ2-2,CASSLEQRDTGELFF,TGTGCCAGCAGCTTAGAACAGAGAGACACCGGGGAGCTGTTTTTT
few,.,TRBV5-1,TRBJ2-3,CASSPYNGDTQYF,TGCGCCAGCAGCCCCTACAATGGAGATACGCAGTATTTT
.,.,TRBV19,TRBJ2-1,CASSIGGVINEQFF,TGTGCCAGTAGTATAGGGGGAGTTATCAATGAGCAGTTCTTC
few,.,TRBV4-2,TRBJ2-5,CASSREGKGGGETQYF,TGTGCCAGCAGCCGGGAGGGGAAAGGGGGCGGAGAGACCCAGTACTTC
few,.,TRBV5-4,TRBJ1-4,CASSSRGAGEKLFF,TGTGCCAGCAGCAGCCGTGGGGCGGGTGAAAAACTGTTTTTT
few,.,TRBV4-3,TRBJ2-1,CASSSSGWNEQFF,TGCGCCAGCTCATCCTCCGGGTGGAATGAGCAGTTCTTC
few,TRBD1,TRBV2,TRBJ1-4,CASRDRAGEKLFF,TGTGCCAGCAGAGACAGGGCGGGAGAAAAACTGTTTTTT
.,.,TRBV28,TRBJ2-7,CASSAGGLEQYF,TGTGCCAGCAGTGCCGGGGGCCTCGAGCAGTACTTC
few,TRBD1,TRBV9,TRBJ2-2,CASSVSGTGAHYPGELFF,TGTGCCAGCAGCGTATCCGGGACAGGGGCCCACTACCCCGGGGAGCTGTTTTTT
.,TRBD1,TRBV11-3,TRBJ2-1,CASSFSPGQGARNEQFF,TGTGCCAGCAGCTTTAGCCCGGGACAGGGGGCGCGCAATGAGCAGTTCTTC
.,TRBD1,TRBV28,TRBJ2-1,CASSLNRGRKNEQFF,TGTGCCAGCAGTTTGAACAGGGGGCGAAAGAATGAGCAGTTCTTC
few,.,TRBV30,TRBJ1-6,CAWNLRENSPLHF,TGTGCCTGGAATTTGCGGGAGAATTCACCCCTCCACTTT
.,TRBD1,TRBV19,TRBJ1-2,CAARQGDGRSGYTF,TGTGCCGCCCGACAGGGGGATGGGAGGAGTGGCTACACCTTC
.,.,TRBV11-3,TRBJ2-4,CASSLARGGLIQYF,TGTGCCAGCAGCCTGGCAAGGGGTGGACTTATTCAGTACTTC
few,.,TRBV9,TRBJ1-2,CASNFPRRGFPDYGYTF,TGTGCCAGCAACTTCCCCCGGAGGGGGTTTCCAGACTATGGCTACACCTTC
few,.,TRBV4-2,TRBJ2-5,CASSQEGAHYQETQYF,TGTGCCAGCAGCCAAGAGGGGGCGCACTACCAAGAGACCCAGTACTTC
.,.,TRBV5-6,TRBJ2-1,CASSSDRLLNNEQFF,TGTGCCAGCAGCTCAGACCGCCTCCTCAATAATGAGCAGTTCTTC
.,.,TRBV2,TRBJ1-2,CASSEELGDGDGYTF,TGTGCCAGCAGTGAAGAGCTGGGGGACGGGGATGGCTACACCTTC
few,TRBD2,TRBV28,TRBJ2-1,CASSLSLGGGAENEQFF,TGTGCCAGCAGTTTATCCCTTGGCGGGGGGGCAGAGAATGAGCAGTTCTTC
many,.,TRBV7-2,TRBJ2-3,CASKRGRETDTQYF,TGTGCCAGCAAAAGGGGCCGGGAGACAGATACGCAGTATTTT
.,.,TRBV13,TRBJ1-3,CASSSAPGRFSGNTIYF,TGTGCCAGCAGCTCAGCGCCGGGACGGTTCTCTGGAAACACCATATATTTT
.,.,TRBV5-1,TRBJ2-2,CASSLGRNLNTGELFF,TGCGCCAGCAGCTTGGGCAGGAACCTCAACACCGGGGAGCTGTTTTTT
few,TRBD2,TRBV4-2,TRBJ2-3,CASSQGLETRTDTQYF,TGTGCCAGCAGCCAGGGACTAGAGACTCGAACAGATACGCAGTATTTT
.,.,TRBV7-9,TRBJ1-1,CASSSGTEITEAFF,TGTGCCAGCAGCTCTGGGACGGAGATTACCGAAGCTTTCTTT
few,.,TRBV30,TRBJ1-5,CAWRTRTLGGNQPQHF,TGTGCCTGGAGGACGAGGACCCTAGGAGGCAATCAGCCCCAGCATTTT
.,TRBD2,TRBV2,TRBJ2-1,CASSRAGGSYNEQFF,TGTGCCAGCTCTCGGGCGGGGGGGTCCTACAATGAGCAGTTCTTC